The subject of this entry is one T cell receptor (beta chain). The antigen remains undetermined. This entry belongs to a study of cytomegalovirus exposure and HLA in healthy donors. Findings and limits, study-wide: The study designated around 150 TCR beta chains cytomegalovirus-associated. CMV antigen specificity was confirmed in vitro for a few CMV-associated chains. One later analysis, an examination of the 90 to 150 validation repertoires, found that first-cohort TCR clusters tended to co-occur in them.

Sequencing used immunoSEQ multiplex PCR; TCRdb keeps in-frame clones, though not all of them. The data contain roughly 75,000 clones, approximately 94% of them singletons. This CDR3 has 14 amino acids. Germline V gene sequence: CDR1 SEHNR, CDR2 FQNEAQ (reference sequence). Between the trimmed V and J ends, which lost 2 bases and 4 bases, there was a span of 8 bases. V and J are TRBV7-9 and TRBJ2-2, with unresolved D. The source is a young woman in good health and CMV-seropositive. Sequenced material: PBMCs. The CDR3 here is CASSLLLLTGELFF. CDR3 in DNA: TGTGCCAGCAGCTTACTACTGCTCACCGGGGAGCTGTTTTTT.